These T cell receptor beta chains were read from a single sample in a study of tumor-infiltrating lymphocytes in localized non-small cell lung cancer. The table came from immunoSEQ multiplex PCR; TCRdb's copy has only in-frame clones and leaves some out. The sample has about 13,000 clones, around 76% seen once. The source material was uninvolved lung tissue not adjacent to the tumor. The receptors were gathered from a human donor with non-small cell lung cancer. The CDR3 runs from the conserved cysteine through the conserved F or W. D genes are given only for firm matches. Rows give clone size only sometimes, using once, few, many, or a class for an expanded clone.

j_gene,v_gene,abundance,d_gene,CDR3nt,CDR3aa
TRBJ1-6,TRBV2,-,-,TGTGCCAGCAGCCTATTTTCGGGGCAGCGTGATAATTCACCCCTCCACTTT,CASSLFSGQRDNSPLHF
TRBJ2-7,TRBV4-1,-,TRBD1,TGCGCCAGCAGGAGCCGGGACAGGGGGCGATACGAGCAGTACTTC,CASRSRDRGRYEQYF
TRBJ2-7,TRBV5-1,-,TRBD2,TGCGCCAGCAGCTTGGCTGAGCGGGAGAATTACGAGCAGTACTTC,CASSLAERENYEQYF
TRBJ1-6,TRBV7-9,-,-,TGTGCCAGCAGCTCCCGGGGGGGGACGGATTCACCCCTCCACTTT,CASSSRGGTDSPLHF
TRBJ2-7,TRBV28,-,-,TGTGCCAGCGGCCGGACAGCGAGCTCCTACGAGCAGTACTTC,CASGRTASSYEQYF
TRBJ2-5,TRBV5-6,-,-,TGTGCCAGCAGCTTGTCTGAGACCCAGTACTTC,CASSLSETQYF
TRBJ2-5,TRBV7-6,-,-,TGTGCCAGTAGCGGCCCCGGGACCTTAGGAGAGACCCAGTACTTC,CASSGPGTLGETQYF
TRBJ2-2,TRBV28,-,TRBD1,TGTGCCAGCAATGGCCCGGGGACAGGCGGGGAGCTGTTTTTT,CASNGPGTGGELFF
TRBJ1-2,TRBV5-4,-,-,TGTGCCAGCAGCGCACTGACAGTTAACTATGGCTACACCTTC,CASSALTVNYGYTF
TRBJ2-4,TRBV7-9,-,TRBD1,TGTGCCAGCAGCTTAGCGGCAGGGGGCTACGTTTACTTC,CASSLAAGGYVYF
TRBJ2-2,TRBV19,-,-,TGTGCCAGTAGTATCATGGGTACCGGGGAGCTGTTTTTT,CASSIMGTGELFF
TRBJ2-7,TRBV7-2,-,-,TGTGCCAGCGCCGCGTTGGGCGGTCCCCCGGCCTACGAGCAGTACTTC,CASAALGGPPAYEQYF
TRBJ2-7,TRBV20-1,few,-,TGCAGTGCTAGGAAATCCTACGAGCAGTACTTC,CSARKSYEQYF
TRBJ2-7,TRBV5-6,-,TRBD1,TGTGCCAGCAGCCCGAGACAGGGGTCGCACGAGCAGTACTTC,CASSPRQGSHEQYF
TRBJ1-1,TRBV6-1,-,-,TGTGCCAGCACCATCGAGGACCTTCTGAACACTGAAGCTTTCTTT,CASTIEDLLNTEAFF
TRBJ1-1,TRBV29-1,-,-,TGCAGCGTTGACAATAGGGCCATGAACACTGAAGCTTTCTTT,CSVDNRAMNTEAFF
TRBJ1-5,TRBV19,-,-,TGTGCCAGTAGTAGAACAGCTTCGAATCAGCCCCAGCATTTT,CASSRTASNQPQHF
TRBJ1-2,TRBV30,-,-,TGTGCCTGGACCGTAAACTATGGCTACACCTTC,CAWTVNYGYTF
TRBJ2-3,TRBV7-8,-,-,TGTGCCAGCAGTAAGATGCAGGCCAACACAGATACGCAGTATTTT,CASSKMQANTDTQYF
TRBJ2-4,TRBV5-6,-,TRBD2,TGTGCCAGCAGCTTGGGAGGGACTAGCGGGAGAAACCAAAACATTCAGTACTTC,CASSLGGTSGRNQNIQYF
TRBJ2-3,TRBV9,-,-,TGTGCCAGCAGCCTTCTTACCGCAGATACGCAGTATTTT,CASSLLTADTQYF
TRBJ1-5,TRBV5-8,few,-,TGTGCCAGCAGCTTGTTACAGGGTAATCAGCCCCAGCATTTT,CASSLLQGNQPQHF
TRBJ1-5,TRBV28,-,-,TGTGCCAGCAGCCCGATGGCAGGCAATCAGCCCCAGCATTTT,CASSPMAGNQPQHF
TRBJ1-2,TRBV20-1,-,-,TGCAGTGCTAGCTTCGGCTACACCTTC,CSASFGYTF
TRBJ1-4,TRBV7-2,-,-,TGTGCCAGCAGCCCGGACAGAGGAACAACTAATGAAAAACTGTTTTTT,CASSPDRGTTNEKLFF
TRBJ2-1,TRBV11-2,once,-,TGTGCCAGCCGAAGAGGCGGTGAGCAGTTCTTC,CASRRGGEQFF
TRBJ2-5,TRBV11-2,-,-,TGTGCCAGCAGCCAAGGCAACCTAAGGGGTGAGACCCAGTACTTC,CASSQGNLRGETQYF
TRBJ2-4,TRBV11-3,-,-,TGTGCCAGCAGCCTGGGGGGCCTCCCTCGGGCCAAAAACATTCAGTACTTC,CASSLGGLPRAKNIQYF
TRBJ1-1,TRBV30,-,-,TGTGCCTGGCAGGCAGGTCCCTCGGGGACTGAAGCTTTCTTT,CAWQAGPSGTEAFF
TRBJ1-4,TRBV2,-,-,TGTGCCAGCACCGAAGGGGCCCTAGTTAGTGAAAAACTGTTTTTT,CASTEGALVSEKLFF
TRBJ2-5,TRBV7-2,-,-,TGTGCCAGCAGCTTATCGGGTCTGGAGACCCAGTACTTC,CASSLSGLETQYF
TRBJ1-4,TRBV29-1,-,-,TGCAGCGTAGGAAGTAATGAAAAACTGTTTTTT,CSVGSNEKLFF
TRBJ1-2,TRBV7-6,-,TRBD1,TGTGCCAGCAGCCCAGAACAGGGGGACCTTTCTAGCTACACCTTC,CASSPEQGDLSSYTF
TRBJ2-3,TRBV9,-,-,TGTGCCAGCAGCGTTGGGGTACAGAGCACAGATACGCAGTATTTT,CASSVGVQSTDTQYF
TRBJ2-7,TRBV5-6,-,TRBD2,TGTGCCAGCAGCTCGACTAGCGGGAGTCACGAGCAGTACTTC,CASSSTSGSHEQYF
TRBJ1-2,TRBV11-3,-,TRBD1,TGTGCCAGCAGCTCGGGACAGAGCTATGGCTACACCTTC,CASSSGQSYGYTF
TRBJ2-7,TRBV5-1,-,TRBD2,TGCGCCAGCAGCTCTCCCGGGACTAGTCCCTACGAGCAGTACTTC,CASSSPGTSPYEQYF
TRBJ2-5,TRBV5-6,-,TRBD2,TGTGCCAGCAGCTTGGGGGCGGGAGGTGGACCCTCCATGGCCCAGTACTTC,CASSLGAGGGPSMAQYF
TRBJ2-1,TRBV29-1,once,-,TGCAGCGTTGAAGAAGTGAGGGTCAATGAGCAGTTCTTC,CSVEEVRVNEQFF
TRBJ2-3,TRBV19,-,-,TGTGCCAGTAGTAAGGGTCCAGGGGCGCGAGTGGCCGCAGATACGCAGTATTTT,CASSKGPGARVAADTQYF
TRBJ2-2,TRBV29-1,-,-,TGCAGCGCTAAAGTGGAACCGACGAACACCGGGGAGCTGTTTTTT,CSAKVEPTNTGELFF
TRBJ2-7,TRBV11-3,-,TRBD1,TGTGCCAGCAGACCGGGACAGGGGGCCTACGAGCAGTACTTC,CASRPGQGAYEQYF
TRBJ2-7,TRBV29-1,-,TRBD1,TGCAGCGTTGGGACAGGGTACGAGCAGTACTTC,CSVGTGYEQYF
TRBJ1-2,TRBV28,-,TRBD1,TGTGCCAGCAGACCCGGGACAGGGGGCGCTGGCTACACCTTC,CASRPGTGGAGYTF
TRBJ1-5,TRBV21-1,-,-,TGTGCCAGCAGCAAACAGGGGGGGAGCAATCAGCCCCAGCATTTT,CASSKQGGSNQPQHF